A single count supports the clone carrying this T cell receptor (beta chain). Its antigen is unknown. This CDR3 contains 14 residues. The V gene's germline CDR1 is SGDLS and CDR2 YYNGEE. V trimming: 3 bases; J trimming: 2 bases; junction bases outside the gene matches: 4. The data were taken from a study of T cell responses to AZD1222 COVID-19 vaccine. Broader study findings: Repertoire collection took place solely once the T cell response had peaked. Vaccine-related CD4 TCRs covered spike, predominating at 160-218 and 743-854.

Repertoires were generated with immunoSEQ multiplex PCR, while TCRdb's copy carries only in-frame clones and drops some. Here the sample spans approximately 150,000 clones, about nine tenths being singletons. This sample comprised peripheral blood, obtained 28 days after the second AZD1222 dose. The origin of this receptor is an adult who received the AZD1222 COVID-19 vaccine. The genes are TRBV9 and TRBJ1-2; 7 positions agree with TRBD1. The CDR3 DNA reads as TGTGCCAGCAGCGCAACAGGGGAGAACTATGGCTACACCTTC. Encoded protein: CASSATGENYGYTF.